A selection of T cell receptor beta chains follows, all from one sample in a study of identical twins. Each CDR3 protein is one row after TCRdb ran MiXCR on the 5' RACE reads. The top ten hold around 5% of the sample, which has approximately 220,000 distinct CDR3 sequences, 6.5% to 9% seen once. This sample also appeared in a second study, on yellow fever vaccine responses in identical twins.

Sequencing was carried out using CD8+ T cells sorted from blood. The receptors were sampled from a woman aged 18 to 35 in good health. Both conserved end residues are part of each CDR3. D genes are given only for firm matches. The size entry is marked missing in some rows and otherwise reads once, few, many or a size class.

v_gene	len	d_gene	abundance	j_gene	CDR3nt	CDR3aa
TRBV11-2	15	TRBD2	many	TRBJ2-3	TGTGCCAGCAGCTATAGCGGGAGGGCCTTAGATACGCAGTATTTT	CASSYSGRALDTQYF
TRBV7-2	20	TRBD2	-	TRBJ2-1	TGTGCCAGCAGCTTAGCGGGGACTAGCGGGAGACCAATCTACTACAATGAGCAGTTCTTC	CASSLAGTSGRPIYYNEQFF
TRBV7-8	13	-	-	TRBJ2-1	TGTGCCAGCAGGGGGCCTAGCGTGGATGAGCAGTTCTTC	CASRGPSVDEQFF
TRBV11-2	15	-	few	TRBJ2-1	TGTGCCAGCAGCCGGCCCAGCGCTGCGAACAGGGAGCAGTTCTTC	CASSRPSAANREQFF
TRBV29-1	13	-	-	TRBJ2-1	TGCAGCGTTTTAGCCGCCTCCTACAATGAGCAGTTCTTC	CSVLAASYNEQFF
TRBV15	13	-	-	TRBJ2-2	TGTGCCACCAGCGGACGGGGGACCGGGGAGCTGTTTTTT	CATSGRGTGELFF
TRBV20-1	13	-	few	TRBJ2-1	TGCAGTGCTGGTCGGGCTAAGCGTCGGGAGCAGTTCTTC	CSAGRAKRREQFF
TRBV28	13	-	-	TRBJ1-5	TGTGCCAGCAGTTCTAACCCGATTCAGCCCCAGCATTTT	CASSSNPIQPQHF
TRBV27	14	TRBD2	few	TRBJ2-7	TGTGCCAGCAGTTTTGGGAGCGGGAGTGACGAGCAGTACTTC	CASSFGSGSDEQYF
TRBV6-4	13	-	few	TRBJ2-2	TGTGCCAGCAGTGACAAGAACACCGGGGAGCTGTTTTTT	CASSDKNTGELFF
TRBV11-2	15	-	many	TRBJ2-2	TGTGCCAGCAGCGGCTTGGGGTACAACACCGGGGAGCTGTTTTTT	CASSGLGYNTGELFF
TRBV27	15	-	many	TRBJ1-5	TGTGCCAGCAGTTTATTACAGGGTTGGGATCAGCCCCAGCATTTT	CASSLLQGWDQPQHF
TRBV27	14	-	many	TRBJ2-1	TGTGCCAGCAGTTTCAGCCTTTTCGGGGATGAGCAGTTCTTC	CASSFSLFGDEQFF
TRBV24-1	13	-	few	TRBJ2-3	TGTGCCACCAGTGATTGGGGCCCAGATACGCAGTATTTT	CATSDWGPDTQYF
TRBV27	14	-	few	TRBJ2-7	TGTGCCAGCAGTTCGAGGGGGGGCTACTACGAGCAGTACTTC	CASSSRGGYYEQYF
TRBV5-1	16	TRBD2	many	TRBJ2-7	TGCGCCAGCAGCTCGGATGGACTAGCGGGAGGTCGGGAGCAGTACTTC	CASSSDGLAGGREQYF
TRBV27	20	TRBD2	-	TRBJ2-2	TGTGCCAGCGATCCACCAACAATTCGTAGCGGGGGAAAGAACACCGGGGAGCTGTTTTTT	CASDPPTIRSGGKNTGELFF
TRBV27	14	TRBD1	many	TRBJ1-1	TGTGCCAGCAGTGGGGACAGGGGGAACACTGAAGCTTTCTTT	CASSGDRGNTEAFF
TRBV7-9	16	TRBD1	many	TRBJ2-1	TGTGCCAGCAGCCGTGGGACAGGGTCTTTCTACAATGAGCAGTTCTTC	CASSRGTGSFYNEQFF
TRBV12-3/TRBV12-4	15	-	once	TRBJ2-3	TGTGCCAGCAGTTTTTCCCCGCCAACATCGGATACGCAGTATTTT	CASSFSPPTSDTQYF
TRBV7-9	13	-	few	TRBJ2-1	TGTGCCAGCAGCAAAACCGTAGCGGAAGAGCAGTTCTTC	CASSKTVAEEQFF
TRBV3-1	15	TRBD1	-	TRBJ2-1	TGTGCCAGCAGCCAAGTGTTGCGGACAGGGGATGAGCAGTTCTTC	CASSQVLRTGDEQFF
TRBV7-6	16	-	many	TRBJ1-4	TGTGCCAGCAGCTTATCCGTGACAGCAACTAATGAAAAACTGTTTTTT	CASSLSVTATNEKLFF
TRBV12-3/TRBV12-4	14	TRBD1	-	TRBJ2-7	TGTGCCAGCAGTTTAGACAGGGGGGTTCACGAGCAGTACTTC	CASSLDRGVHEQYF
TRBV9	14	-	-	TRBJ2-7	TGTGCCAGCAGCGTATCCAGCTACGCTTACGAGCAGTACTTC	CASSVSSYAYEQYF
TRBV7-9	12	-	-	TRBJ1-1	TGTGCCAGCAGCTTAGAGAGCACTGAAGCTTTCTTT	CASSLESTEAFF
TRBV7-8	16	-	few	TRBJ2-5	TGTGCCAGCAGCTTAGGGTCTGGGGGAGTACAAGAGACCCAGTACTTC	CASSLGSGGVQETQYF
TRBV7-6	13	-	few	TRBJ2-1	TGTGCCAGCAGCGCTGGGACACCCAATGAGCAGTTCTTC	CASSAGTPNEQFF
TRBV9	14	-	few	TRBJ1-1	TGTGCCAGCAGCGTAGCGTCAGGGACGACTGAAGCTTTCTTT	CASSVASGTTEAFF
TRBV10-1	16	-	few	TRBJ2-3	TGCGCCAGCAGTCCAACTCGGGGATATCGCACAGATACGCAGTATTTT	CASSPTRGYRTDTQYF
TRBV4-1	11	-	many	TRBJ2-1	TGCGCCAGCAGTTACAGGGCCGAGCAGTTCTTC	CASSYRAEQFF
TRBV27	15	-	-	TRBJ2-5	TGTGCCAGCAGTTTAGGTGGGTCCCCGGGCGAGACCCAGTACTTC	CASSLGGSPGETQYF
TRBV20-1	16	-	few	TRBJ1-5	TGCAGTGCCAGCCGTCGGGGGGGGTTCGGCAATCAGCCCCAGCATTTT	CSASRRGGFGNQPQHF
TRBV27	13	-	-	TRBJ2-1	TGTGCCAGCAGTTTCCCGGGGGCGGATGAGCAGTTCTTC	CASSFPGADEQFF
TRBV24-1	13	-	few	TRBJ2-3	TGTGCCACCAGTGACCGACCCACAGATACGCAGTATTTT	CATSDRPTDTQYF
TRBV4-1	17	TRBD1	many	TRBJ2-5	TGCGCCAGCAGCCAAGCCTACTTTGGGACAGGGGTAGAGACCCAGTACTTC	CASSQAYFGTGVETQYF
TRBV7-8	17	TRBD2	few	TRBJ2-1	TGTGCCAGCAGCTTAGCGCGAGGGGGACCCGGGGGGGATGAGCAGTTCTTC	CASSLARGGPGGDEQFF
TRBV5-6	15	-	-	TRBJ2-7	TGTGCCAGCAGCTTGGGACTAGATCCCTTCTACGAGCAGTACTTC	CASSLGLDPFYEQYF
TRBV3-1	14	-	few	TRBJ2-2	TGTGCCAGCAGCCAAGGACCCGGAACCGGGGAGCTGTTTTTT	CASSQGPGTGELFF
TRBV12-3/TRBV12-4	19	-	-	TRBJ2-1	TGTGCCAGCAGTACAGGGCGGGAGTTAGTGGGCGGCTCCTACAATGAGCAGTTCTTC	CASSTGRELVGGSYNEQFF
TRBV6-1	15	TRBD2	-	TRBJ2-3	TGTGCCAGCACTGAACTAGCGGGGAGCACAGATACGCAGTATTTT	CASTELAGSTDTQYF
TRBV10-2	14	TRBD1	few	TRBJ2-1	TGCGCCAGTAGATTGGGACAGGGTAATAGTGAGCAGTTCTTC	CASRLGQGNSEQFF
TRBV5-1	15	TRBD2	many	TRBJ2-7	TGCGCCAGCAGCGGTGAGCGGGAGTTATCGTACGAGCAGTACTTC	CASSGERELSYEQYF
TRBV9	15	-	few	TRBJ2-1	TGTGCCAGCAGCGTAGTAACGGGAGCGTACAATGAGCAGTTCTTC	CASSVVTGAYNEQFF
TRBV27	18	TRBD2	many	TRBJ2-5	TGTGCCAGCAGTTTATTCGGTCTAGCGGGGGCCCACCAAGAGACCCAGTACTTC	CASSLFGLAGAHQETQYF
TRBV7-2	17	TRBD2	-	TRBJ2-2	TGTGCCAGCAGCTTAAGACTAGCGGGAGGGCGAGACGGGGAGCTGTTTTTT	CASSLRLAGGRDGELFF
TRBV7-9	14	-	-	TRBJ1-6	TGTGCCAGCCGCGGAAGGGGCGATAATTCACCCCTCCACTTT	CASRGRGDNSPLHF
TRBV20-1	15	-	-	TRBJ2-1	TGCAGTGCAAGGACAGAGTTTGCCTCCTACAATGAGCAGTTCTTC	CSARTEFASYNEQFF
TRBV2	15	-	many	TRBJ2-1	TGCGCCAGCAGCGAGGGACGTAGCTCCTACAATGAGCAGTTCTTC	CASSEGRSSYNEQFF